One sample yielded the 7 T cell receptor beta chains listed below, sequenced in a study of post-analysis software for immune sequencing data. The study, taken as a whole, reports: Included in a set of roughly five TRBV segments more frequent in patients than controls were TRBV5-6, TRBV5-1 and TRBV20-1.

Their specific antigens are unknown. Carried by the TCR beta cDNA libraries were unique molecular identifiers. TCRdb re-called the PCR reads with MiXCR, one entry per CDR3 protein. Of roughly 200,000 distinct CDR3 sequences in the sample, approximately 30% are singletons; the top ten hold roughly 3.4%. What was sequenced was blood. These TCRs come from a girl between 2 and 17 years old with multiple sclerosis.

With respect to this clonotype: This may be a read error: a much more frequent sequence differs by one nucleotide. The chain uses TRBV5-4 and TRBJ2-1; possibly TRBD1 for D (6 bases). The CDR3 has 14 amino acids. CDR1 is SGHNT and CDR2 is YYREEE in the germline V gene (reference sequence). Trimming removed 1 base at V and 10 bases at J, with 15 bases between. The CDR3 DNA is TGTGCCAGCAGCTTGTCATCAGGGGTCTACGAGCAGTTCTTC. It is translated as CASSLSSGVYEQFF.

This clonotype has ten or more counts. The chain couples TRBV20-1 to TRBJ2-3, with D possibly being TRBD2 (6 bases). This CDR3 region has 13 residues. The germline CDR1 and CDR2 sequences are DFQATT and SNEGSKA (reference sequence). V lost 6 bases, J lost 1 base, and 11 bases lay in between. CDR3 loop: CSAPGEGTDTQYF. The CDR3 nucleotides read TGCAGTGCCCCTGGGGAGGGCACAGATACGCAGTATTTT.

The table lists this clonotype with a few counts. Being one base from a much bigger clone, this may be a read error. V usage is TRBV20-1 and J usage is TRBJ2-7, with no clear D. This CDR3 comprises 14 residues. Germline CDR1 and CDR2: DFQATT and SNEGSKA (reference sequence). Between the trimmed V and J ends, which lost 3 bases and 1 base, there was a span of 13 bases. The CDR3 protein is CSARIQATSYEQYF. The DNA of the CDR3 is TGCAGTGCTAGGATCCAAGCGACTTCCTACGAGCAGTACTTC.

To note about this clonotype: A read error may explain this, as a much larger clone is one base away. This chain links TRBV6-6 with TRBJ2-5, with 8 bases fitting TRBD1. There are 15 residues in the CDR3. V lost 4 bases and J lost 11; bases outside the gene matches: 15. Germline V lookup: CDR1 MNHNY, CDR2 SVGAGI (reference sequence). CDR3 sequence (DNA): TGTGCCAGCAGTTCCCGCCAGGGGGCTTACAATGAGCAGTACTTC. Protein product: CASSSRQGAYNEQYF.

This clonotype has a count of ten or more. CDR3 residues: CASSPSGDGETQYF. The CDR3 bases are TGTGCCAGCAGCCCTAGCGGGGATGGAGAGACCCAGTACTTC. The V gene is TRBV7-3, the J gene TRBJ2-5, with 9 positions matching TRBD2. CDR1 SGHTA and CDR2 FQGTGA come from the germline V gene. Trimming took 5 bases from V and 4 from J; bases not matched to a gene: 5. The CDR3 sequence is 14 residues long.

CDR3 sequence: CASSLFGGSKTGELFF. Here the CDR3 DNA reads TGTGCCAGCAGCTTGTTCGGCGGGAGTAAGACCGGGGAGCTGTTTTTT. The chain is built from TRBV5-6 and TRBJ2-2; 7 bases agree with TRBD2. J lost 5 bases, V lost 1 base, and 8 bases had no gene match. Per the germline V gene, CDR1 is SGHDT and CDR2 is YYEEEE. This CDR3 has 16 amino acids.

This clonotype was seen ten or more times. The chain carries TRBV29-1 and TRBJ1-5, with D possibly TRBD1 on 5 matching bases. The V gene lost 7 bases and the J gene lost 1 base, with 11 bases spanning the gap. The germline V gene encodes CDR1 SQVTM and CDR2 ANQGSEA. This CDR3 has 13 residues. CDR3 protein: CSASRDSNQPQHF. In DNA, the CDR3 is TGCAGCGCTTCCCGGGACAGCAATCAGCCCCAGCATTTT. The full variable domain, completed using reference TRBV29-1 and TRBJ1-5, is SAVISQKPSRDICQRGTSLTIQCQVDSQVTMMFWYRQQPGQSLTLIATANQGSEATYESGFVIDKFPISRPNLTFSTLTVSNMSPEDSSIYLCSASRDSNQPQHFGDGTRLSIL.